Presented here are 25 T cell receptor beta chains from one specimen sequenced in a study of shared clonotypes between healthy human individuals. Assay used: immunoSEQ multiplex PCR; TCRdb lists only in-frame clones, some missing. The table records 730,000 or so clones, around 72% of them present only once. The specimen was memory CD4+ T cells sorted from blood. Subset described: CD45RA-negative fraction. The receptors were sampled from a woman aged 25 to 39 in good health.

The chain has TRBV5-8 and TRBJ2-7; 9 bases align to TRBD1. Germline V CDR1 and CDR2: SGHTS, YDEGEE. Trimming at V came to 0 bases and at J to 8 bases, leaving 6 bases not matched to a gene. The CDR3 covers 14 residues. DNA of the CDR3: TGTGCCAGCAGCTTGGCCAGGGGGACAGGGCAGCAGTACTTC. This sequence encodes CASSLARGTGQQYF.

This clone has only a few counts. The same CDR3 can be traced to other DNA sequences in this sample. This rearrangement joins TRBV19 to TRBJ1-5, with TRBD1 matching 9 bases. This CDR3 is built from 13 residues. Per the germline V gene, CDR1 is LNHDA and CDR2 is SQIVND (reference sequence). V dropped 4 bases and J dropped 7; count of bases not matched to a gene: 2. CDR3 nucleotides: TGTGCCAGTAGTAGGACAGGGGTCCAGCCCCAGCATTTT. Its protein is CASSRTGVQPQHF.

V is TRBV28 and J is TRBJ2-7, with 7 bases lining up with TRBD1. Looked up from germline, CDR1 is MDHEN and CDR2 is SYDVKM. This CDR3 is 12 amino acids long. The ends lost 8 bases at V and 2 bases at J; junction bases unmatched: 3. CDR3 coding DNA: TGTGCCAGCGGGACAGCAACCTACGAGCAGTACTTC. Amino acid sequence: CASGTATYEQYF. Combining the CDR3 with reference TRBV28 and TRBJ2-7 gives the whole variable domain DVKVTQSSRYLVKRTGEKVFLECVQDMDHENMFWYRQDPGLGLRLIYFSYDVKMKEKGDIPEGYSVSREKKERFSLILESASTNQTSMYLCASGTATYEQYFGPGTRLTVT.

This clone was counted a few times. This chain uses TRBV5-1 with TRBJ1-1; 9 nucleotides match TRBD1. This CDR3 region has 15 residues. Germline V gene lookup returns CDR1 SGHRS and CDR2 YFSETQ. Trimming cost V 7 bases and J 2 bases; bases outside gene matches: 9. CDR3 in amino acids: CASGSMDRGNTEAFF. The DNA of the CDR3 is TGCGCCAGCGGCTCGATGGACAGGGGTAACACTGAAGCTTTCTTT.

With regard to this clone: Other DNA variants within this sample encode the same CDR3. DNA of the CDR3: TGTGCCAGCAAGCGGGGCTCTAACTATGGCTACACCTTC. It codes for CASKRGSNYGYTF. This chain connects TRBV2 to TRBJ1-2; D may be TRBD1 (5 bases). Trimming shortened V by 7 bases and J by 0 bases, and 9 bases separated the two germline ends. The CDR3 length is 13 residues. Germline values: CDR1 SNHLY, CDR2 FYNNEI.

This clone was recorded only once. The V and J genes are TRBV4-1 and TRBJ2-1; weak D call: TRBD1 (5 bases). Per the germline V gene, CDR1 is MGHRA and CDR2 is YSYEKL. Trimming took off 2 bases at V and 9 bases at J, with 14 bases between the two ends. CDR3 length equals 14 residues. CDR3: CASSQHPRGSEQFF. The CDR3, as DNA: TGCGCCAGCAGCCAACACCCTAGGGGCAGTGAGCAGTTCTTC.

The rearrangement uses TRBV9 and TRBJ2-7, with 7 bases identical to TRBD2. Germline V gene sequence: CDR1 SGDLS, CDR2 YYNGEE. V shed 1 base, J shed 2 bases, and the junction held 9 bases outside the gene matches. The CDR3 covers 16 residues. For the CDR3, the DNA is TGTGCCAGCAGCGTAATGAGCGGGATAGGAACCTACGAGCAGTACTTC. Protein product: CASSVMSGIGTYEQYF.

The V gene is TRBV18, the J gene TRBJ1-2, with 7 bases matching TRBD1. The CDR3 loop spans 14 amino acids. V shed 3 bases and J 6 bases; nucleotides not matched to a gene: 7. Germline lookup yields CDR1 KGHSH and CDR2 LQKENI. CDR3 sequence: CASSPLGGQDGYTF. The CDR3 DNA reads TGTGCCAGCTCACCCTTAGGAGGACAGGATGGCTACACCTTC.

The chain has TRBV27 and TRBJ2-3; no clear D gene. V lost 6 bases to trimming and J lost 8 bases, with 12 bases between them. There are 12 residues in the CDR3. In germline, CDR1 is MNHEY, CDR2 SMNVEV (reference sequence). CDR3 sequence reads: CASSREGTTQYF. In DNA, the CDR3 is TGTGCCAGCAGCCGAGAAGGCACTACGCAGTATTTT.

For the CDR3, the DNA is TGTGCCAGCAGCTCCCCGGGACTCCCCGCTAACTATGGCTACACCTTC. Its protein product is CASSSPGLPANYGYTF. V gene TRBV5-4 combines with J gene TRBJ1-2, with D possibly matching TRBD1 (5 bases). Germline CDR1 is SGHNT and CDR2 is YYREEE (reference sequence). CDR3 length: 16 residues. V was shortened by 3 bases and J by 0 bases, with 15 bases between the two germline ends.

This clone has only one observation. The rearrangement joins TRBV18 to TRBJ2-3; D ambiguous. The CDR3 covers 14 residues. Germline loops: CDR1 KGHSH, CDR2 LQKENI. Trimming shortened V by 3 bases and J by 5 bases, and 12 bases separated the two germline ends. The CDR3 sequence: CASSPLEFGDTQYF. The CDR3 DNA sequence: TGTGCCAGCTCACCTTTGGAGTTTGGAGATACGCAGTATTTT.

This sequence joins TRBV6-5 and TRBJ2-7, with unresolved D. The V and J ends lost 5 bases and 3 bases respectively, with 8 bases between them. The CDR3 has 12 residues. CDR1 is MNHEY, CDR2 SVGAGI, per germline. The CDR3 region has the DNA TGTGCCAGCAGTACCAGCTTCTACGAGCAGTACTTC. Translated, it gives CASSTSFYEQYF.

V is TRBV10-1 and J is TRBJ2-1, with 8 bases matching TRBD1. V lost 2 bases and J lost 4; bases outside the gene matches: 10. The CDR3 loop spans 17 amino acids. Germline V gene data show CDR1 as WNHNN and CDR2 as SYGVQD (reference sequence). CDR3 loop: CASSEDFFGQGYNEQFF. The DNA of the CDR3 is TGCGCCAGCAGTGAGGATTTTTTCGGACAGGGATACAATGAGCAGTTCTTC.

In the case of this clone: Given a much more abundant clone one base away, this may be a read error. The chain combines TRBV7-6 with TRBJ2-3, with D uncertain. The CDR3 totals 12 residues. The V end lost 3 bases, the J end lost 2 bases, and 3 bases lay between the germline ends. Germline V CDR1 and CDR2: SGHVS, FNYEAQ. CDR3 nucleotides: TGTGCCAGCAGCTTCGCCACAGATACGCAGTATTTT. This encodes CASSFATDTQYF.

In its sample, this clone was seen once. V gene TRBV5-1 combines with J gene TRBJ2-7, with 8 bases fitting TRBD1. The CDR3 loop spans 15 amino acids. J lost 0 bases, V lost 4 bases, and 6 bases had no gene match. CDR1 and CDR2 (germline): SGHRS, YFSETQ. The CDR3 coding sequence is TGCGCCAGCAGCCATGGGACAGGAAGCTCCTACGAGCAGTACTTC. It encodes CASSHGTGSSYEQYF.

The DNA of the CDR3 is TGCGCCAGCAGCTTGGAGCGGGTGACTAACACTGAAGCTTTCTTT. Its translation: CASSLERVTNTEAFF. V usage is TRBV5-1 and J usage is TRBJ1-1; D remains unclear. Trimming shortened V by 0 bases and J by 2 bases, and 11 bases separated the two germline ends. Germline CDR1 reads SGHRS; CDR2 reads YFSETQ. There are 15 residues in the CDR3.

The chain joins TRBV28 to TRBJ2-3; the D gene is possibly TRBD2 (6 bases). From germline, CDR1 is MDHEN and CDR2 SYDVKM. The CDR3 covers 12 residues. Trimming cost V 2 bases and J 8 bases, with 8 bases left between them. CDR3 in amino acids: CASSLRGITQYF. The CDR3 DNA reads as TGTGCCAGCAGTTTACGGGGGATTACGCAGTATTTT.

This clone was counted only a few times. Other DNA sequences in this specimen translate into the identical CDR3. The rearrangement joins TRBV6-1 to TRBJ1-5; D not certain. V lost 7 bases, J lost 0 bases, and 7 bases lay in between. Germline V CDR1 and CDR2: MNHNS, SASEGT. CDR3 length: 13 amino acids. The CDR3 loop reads CASNLYSNQPQHF. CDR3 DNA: TGTGCCAGCAACTTGTATAGCAATCAGCCCCAGCATTTT.

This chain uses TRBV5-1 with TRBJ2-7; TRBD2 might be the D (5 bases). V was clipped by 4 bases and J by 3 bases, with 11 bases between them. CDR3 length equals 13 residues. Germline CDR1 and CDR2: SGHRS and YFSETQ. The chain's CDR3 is CASSPAGLYEQYF. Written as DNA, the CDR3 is TGCGCCAGCAGCCCGGCGGGCCTCTACGAGCAGTACTTC. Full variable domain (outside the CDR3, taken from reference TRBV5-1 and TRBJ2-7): KAGVTQTPRYLIKTRGQQVTLSCSPISGHRSVSWYQQTPGQGLQFLFEYFSETQRNKGNFPGRFSGRQFSNSRSEMNVSTLELGDSALYLCASSPAGLYEQYFGPGTRLTVT.

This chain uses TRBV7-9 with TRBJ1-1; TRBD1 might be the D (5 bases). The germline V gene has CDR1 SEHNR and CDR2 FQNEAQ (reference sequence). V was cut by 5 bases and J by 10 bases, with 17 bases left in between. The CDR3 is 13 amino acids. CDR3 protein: CASSQDSGGGAFF. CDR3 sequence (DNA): TGTGCCAGCAGCCAAGACAGCGGAGGAGGAGCTTTCTTT. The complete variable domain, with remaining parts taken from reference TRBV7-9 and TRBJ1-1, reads DTGVSQNPRHKITKRGQNVTFRCDPISEHNRLYWYRQTLGQGPEFLTYFQNEAQLEKSRLLSDRFSAERPKGSFSTLEIQRTEQGDSAMYLCASSQDSGGGAFFGQGTRLTVV.

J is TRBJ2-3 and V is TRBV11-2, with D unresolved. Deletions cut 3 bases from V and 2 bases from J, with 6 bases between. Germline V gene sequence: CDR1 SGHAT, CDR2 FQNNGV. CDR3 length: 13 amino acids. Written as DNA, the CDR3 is TGTGCCAGCAGCTTTCCCCTCACAGATACGCAGTATTTT. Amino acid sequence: CASSFPLTDTQYF.

This CDR3 reads CASSGTSGGTDTQYF. The DNA for the CDR3 is TGTGCCAGCAGTGGGACTTCGGGGGGCACAGATACGCAGTATTTT. The genes are TRBV28 and TRBJ2-3, with TRBD2 as a possible D gene (6 bases). Germline lookup yields CDR1 MDHEN and CDR2 SYDVKM. This CDR3 has 15 residues. V was trimmed by 5 bases and J by 1 base, leaving 13 bases between them.

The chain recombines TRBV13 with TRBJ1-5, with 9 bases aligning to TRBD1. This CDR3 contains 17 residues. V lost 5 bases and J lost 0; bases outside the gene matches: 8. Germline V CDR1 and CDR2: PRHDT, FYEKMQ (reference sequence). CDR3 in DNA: TGTGCCAGCAGCCCTCGGGACAGGGAAAATAGCAATCAGCCCCAGCATTTT. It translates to CASSPRDRENSNQPQHF. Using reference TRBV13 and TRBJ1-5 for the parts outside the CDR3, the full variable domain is AAGVIQSPRHLIKEKRETATLKCYPIPRHDTVYWYQQGPGQDPQFLISFYEKMQSDKGSIPDRFSAQQFSDYHSELNMSSLELGDSALYFCASSPRDRENSNQPQHFGDGTRLSIL.

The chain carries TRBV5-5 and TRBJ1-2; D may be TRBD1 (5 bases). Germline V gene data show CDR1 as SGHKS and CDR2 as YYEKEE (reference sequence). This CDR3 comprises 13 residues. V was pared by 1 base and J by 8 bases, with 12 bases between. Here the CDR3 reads CASSLTTDLGYTF. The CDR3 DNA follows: TGTGCCAGCAGCTTGACGACAGATCTAGGCTACACCTTC.

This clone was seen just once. The CDR3: CASSRAPRAGAYEQYF. The CDR3 nucleotides are TGTGCCAGCAGCCGAGCCCCCAGAGCGGGAGCCTACGAGCAGTACTTC. V and J are TRBV5-5 and TRBJ2-7; TRBD2 agrees at 8 bases. The CDR3 contains 16 residues. After removal of 4 bases from V and 2 bases from J, the junction contained 11 bases not matched to a gene. The germline gives CDR1 SGHKS, CDR2 YYEKEE (reference sequence).